These 21 T cell receptor beta chains came from one sample sequenced in a study of cytomegalovirus exposure and HLA in healthy donors. 60 Vbeta and 13 Jbeta primers were used in PCR. Clones were sequenced by immunoSEQ multiplex PCR, and TCRdb holds only the in-frame ones, with some missing. The data contain 130,000 to 150,000 clones, 70% to 80% of them singletons. The sample comprised PBMCs. The receptors were gathered from a male donor in good health and CMV-seronegative.

The V gene is TRBV10-2, the J gene TRBJ2-7, with 11 bases that match TRBD2. V trimming: 5 bases; J trimming: 2 bases; junction bases outside the gene matches: 8. The CDR3 runs to 16 residues. Germline V gives CDR1 WSHSY, CDR2 SAAADI. The CDR3 region is CASSIRLAGKTYEQYF. The CDR3 nucleotides read TGCGCCAGCAGTATTCGACTAGCGGGGAAAACCTACGAGCAGTACTTC.

The chain carries TRBV11-2 and TRBJ1-5, with 9 bases that match TRBD1. J gave up 4 bases and V 5 bases, and 3 bases lay outside the gene matches. Germline CDR1 SGHAT, CDR2 FQNNGV. The CDR3 runs 14 residues. The CDR3 here is CASSPDRGNQPQHF. The CDR3, as DNA: TGTGCCAGCAGCCCCGACAGGGGGAATCAGCCCCAGCATTTT.

This clone was seen once. The rearrangement uses TRBV6-6 and TRBJ1-2, with 8 nucleotides matching TRBD1. The V and J ends lost 0 bases and 7 bases, in that order; junction bases with no gene match: 4. CDR1 MNHNY and CDR2 SVGAGI come from the germline V gene (reference sequence). The CDR3 length is 14 residues. The CDR3 region has the DNA TGTGCCAGCAGTTACTCGACAGGGGAAAGTGGCTACACCTTC. Protein: CASSYSTGESGYTF.

A word on this clone: One end of the junction varies from germline; a read error may be responsible. The chain employs TRBV7-6 and TRBJ2-7; TRBD1 might be the D (5 bases). Germline V lookup: CDR1 SGHVS, CDR2 FNYEAQ. This CDR3 comprises 16 residues. CDR3 in amino acids: CASSPLITGPSDEQYF. In nucleotides, the CDR3 is TGTGCCAGCAGCCCTCTGATTACAGGTCCCTCCGACGAGCAGTACTTC. Full variable domain (outside the CDR3, taken from reference TRBV7-6 and TRBJ2-7): GAGVSQSPRYKVTKRGQDVALRCDPISGHVSLYWYRQALGQGPEFLTYFNYEAQQDKSGLPNDRFSAERPEGSISTLTIQRTEQRDSAMYRCASSPLITGPSDEQYFGPGTRLTVT.

The CDR3 coding sequence is TGTGCCAGCAGACCTGCTTGGGGCGACTCTGGAAACACCATATATTTT. Translation: CASRPAWGDSGNTIYF. The chain joins TRBV6-6 to TRBJ1-3; possible D gene TRBD1, 5 bases. Trimming shortened V by 6 bases and J by 0 bases, and 15 bases separated the two germline ends. CDR3 length: 16 residues. The V gene's germline CDR1 is MNHNY and CDR2 SVGAGI (reference sequence).

This clone was seen a single time. V gene TRBV5-4 combines with J gene TRBJ1-1, with D perhaps TRBD1 (5 bases). Trimming cost V 5 bases and J 0 bases, with 17 bases left between them. Germline V gene lookup returns CDR1 SGHNT and CDR2 YYREEE (reference sequence). The CDR3 covers 16 residues. The CDR3 DNA reads as TGTGCCAGCAGACCTGGACACTCAATAATGAACACTGAAGCTTTCTTT. It yields the protein CASRPGHSIMNTEAFF.

The chain is built from TRBV11-2 and TRBJ2-2, with 7 nucleotides matching TRBD1. V lost 4 bases, J lost 5 bases, and 1 base stayed unmatched. Germline lookup yields CDR1 SGHAT and CDR2 FQNNGV. The CDR3 sequence is 13 residues long. This CDR3 reads CASSSGQTGELFF. In nucleotides, the CDR3 is TGTGCCAGCAGCTCGGGACAGACCGGGGAGCTGTTTTTT.

The chain uses TRBV9 and TRBJ1-1, with D hard to call. V was pared by 2 bases and J by 3 bases, with 14 bases between. This CDR3 is built from 15 residues. Germline CDR1 is SGDLS and CDR2 is YYNGEE. As DNA, the CDR3 is TGTGCCAGCAGCGTGGCGGGGTACGGGGACACTGAAGCTTTCTTT. Residues: CASSVAGYGDTEAFF. Based on the CDR3 plus reference TRBV9 and TRBJ1-1, the full variable domain is DSGVTQTPKHLITATGQRVTLRCSPRSGDLSVYWYQQSLDQGLQFLIQYYNGEERAKGNILERFSAQQFPDLHSELNLSSLELGDSALYFCASSVAGYGDTEAFFGQGTRLTVV.

The gene calls are TRBV27 and TRBJ1-1; D is unclear. From germline, CDR1 is MNHEY and CDR2 SMNVEV (reference sequence). This CDR3 spans 13 amino acids. Trimming shortened V by 3 bases and J by 1 base, and 6 bases separated the two germline ends. The CDR3 sequence: CASSFMANTEAFF. CDR3 nucleotides: TGTGCCAGCAGTTTTATGGCGAACACTGAAGCTTTCTTT.

This chain joins TRBV5-1 and TRBJ2-1, with TRBD1 identical over 9 bases. This CDR3 contains 15 residues. Germline assignment: CDR1 SGHRS and CDR2 YFSETQ. J gave up 6 bases and V 0 bases, and 4 bases lay outside the gene matches. This CDR3 reads CASSLVADRGNEQFF. CDR3 sequence (DNA): TGCGCCAGCAGCTTGGTTGCGGACAGGGGCAATGAGCAGTTCTTC.

The J gene is TRBJ1-2, the V gene TRBV12-5; possible D gene TRBD1, 6 bases. Trimming took 4 bases from V and 4 from J, leaving 13 bases between them. The V gene's germline CDR1 is LGHNT and CDR2 FRNRAP. CDR3 length: 14 residues. CDR3 loop: CASGSGETIYGYTF. CDR3 nucleotide sequence: TGTGCTAGTGGTTCAGGGGAGACGATCTATGGCTACACCTTC.

The J gene is TRBJ2-2, the V gene TRBV5-1; 9 nucleotides line up with TRBD1. Germline V gene lookup returns CDR1 SGHRS and CDR2 YFSETQ. This CDR3 comprises 15 residues. J lost 6 bases, V lost 9 bases, and 12 bases had no gene match. CDR3 amino acids: CATTLKGQGAGELFF. The CDR3 DNA is TGCGCCACCACTCTAAAGGGACAGGGCGCCGGGGAGCTGTTTTTT.

The chain combines TRBV4-1 with TRBJ1-6; D gene uncertain. The CDR3 sequence is 17 residues long. Looked up from germline, CDR1 is MGHRA and CDR2 is YSYEKL. Trimming took 3 bases from V and 6 from J, leaving 18 bases between them. Here the CDR3 reads CASSQAGSTALNSPLHF. DNA of the CDR3: TGCGCCAGCAGCCAGGCGGGCTCCACGGCCCTTAATTCACCCCTCCACTTT.

The V gene is TRBV28, the J gene TRBJ1-1; maybe TRBD1 (6 bases). Trimming took off 2 bases at V and 1 base at J, with 11 bases between the two ends. Germline-derived CDR1 and CDR2 are MDHEN and SYDVKM. The CDR3 totals 15 residues. CDR3 DNA sequence: TGTGCCAGCAGTTTACTAATACAGGGGAACACTGAAGCTTTCTTT. Amino acid sequence: CASSLLIQGNTEAFF. The whole variable domain, remainder taken from reference TRBV28 and TRBJ1-1, is DVKVTQSSRYLVKRTGEKVFLECVQDMDHENMFWYRQDPGLGLRLIYFSYDVKMKEKGDIPEGYSVSREKKERFSLILESASTNQTSMYLCASSLLIQGNTEAFFGQGTRLTVV.

The rearrangement links TRBV10-1 to TRBJ1-2; maybe TRBD1 (6 bases). The CDR3 is 12 residues long. Trimming shortened V by 4 bases and J by 5 bases, and 8 bases separated the two germline ends. Looked up from germline, CDR1 is WNHNN and CDR2 is SYGVQD (reference sequence). In DNA, the CDR3 is TGCGCCAGCAGTGTGGACAGTTATGGCTACACCTTC. Translating it yields CASSVDSYGYTF.

V usage is TRBV6-5 and J usage is TRBJ2-7, with D possibly TRBD1 on 6 matching bases. The CDR3 has 13 amino acids. V was clipped by 5 bases and J by 3 bases, with 11 bases between them. Germline loops: CDR1 MNHEY, CDR2 SVGAGI. CDR3 sequence reads: CASSVPGDYEQYF. The DNA of the CDR3 is TGTGCCAGCAGTGTCCCAGGGGACTACGAGCAGTACTTC.

This clone showed up just once. This sequence joins TRBV27 and TRBJ1-2; D remains ambiguous. CDR1 MNHEY and CDR2 SMNVEV come from the germline V gene (reference sequence). V shed 3 bases and J shed 0 bases, with 11 bases lying between them. The CDR3 spans 15 residues. The CDR3 protein is CASSLQLGANYGYTF. CDR3 bases: TGTGCCAGCAGTTTGCAACTCGGAGCTAACTATGGCTACACCTTC.

CDR3 sequence reads: CASSLKENKETQYF. In DNA form, the CDR3 reads TGTGCCAGCAGTTTAAAGGAGAACAAAGAGACCCAGTACTTC. This sequence joins TRBV27 and TRBJ2-5; no definite D call. CDR1 MNHEY and CDR2 SMNVEV come from the germline V gene (reference sequence). V gave up 2 bases and J gave up 3 bases, with 10 bases separating them. The CDR3 has 14 amino acids.

The chain carries TRBV5-1 and TRBJ1-2; 7 nucleotides align to TRBD1. Germline CDR1 reads SGHRS; CDR2 reads YFSETQ. The CDR3 is 13 residues long. Germline trimming cut 0 bases from V and 6 bases from J; bases unmatched to any gene: 2. The CDR3 coding sequence is TGCGCCAGCAGCTTGGGACAGGGAAATGGCTACACCTTC. Translation gives CASSLGQGNGYTF. The full variable domain, in which reference TRBV5-1 and TRBJ1-2 provide the parts outside the CDR3, is KAGVTQTPRYLIKTRGQQVTLSCSPISGHRSVSWYQQTPGQGLQFLFEYFSETQRNKGNFPGRFSGRQFSNSRSEMNVSTLELGDSALYLCASSLGQGNGYTFGSGTRLTVV.

This clone was detected only once. The rearrangement uses TRBV4-1 and TRBJ2-2; 9 bases agree with TRBD2. The CDR3 runs 16 residues. Germline loops: CDR1 MGHRA, CDR2 YSYEKL. The J segment lost 8 bases and the V segment lost 1 base, leaving 8 bases of the junction unmatched. The CDR3 DNA reads TGCGCCAGCAGCCAAGTTAGGCTCACTAGCGGGGGGGAGCTGTTTTTT. Translating gives CASSQVRLTSGGELFF.

This clone was found a few times. This chain joins TRBV6-6 and TRBJ2-5; 9 positions agree with TRBD1. The CDR3 runs to 16 residues. The ends lost 6 bases at V and 5 bases at J; junction bases unmatched: 13. Germline V gene lookup returns CDR1 MNHNY and CDR2 SVGAGI (reference sequence). The CDR3 region is CASRSTQGAARETQYF. Here the CDR3 DNA reads TGTGCCAGCAGATCCACACAGGGGGCGGCTCGGGAGACCCAGTACTTC.